The present T cell receptor beta chain was sequenced within a study of cytomegalovirus exposure and HLA in healthy donors. Looking at the study overall: An earlier analysis identified approximately 110 million unique TCR beta sequences in some 180 million T cells.

Study results and limitations: In a later analysis, TCR beta V- and J-gene trimming was associated with a missense DCLRE1C variant. One later analysis reportedly identified an Asian-associated ancestry cluster that showed fewer N-insertions than the 666-donor mean. The study listed approximately 160 cytomegalovirus-associated TCR beta chains.

As for this clone: As yet, its antigen is unknown.

Germline V CDR1 and CDR2: SGDLS, YYNGEE. CDR3 length equals 16 residues. Trimming removed 0 bases from V and 2 bases from J; junction bases left unmatched: 3. PCR was performed using 60 Vbeta and 13 Jbeta primers. TCRdb keeps only in-frame clones here, not all; method: immunoSEQ multiplex PCR. The sample holds under 150,000 clones; roughly 78% are singletons and the top ten take around 3%. This chain uses TRBV9 with TRBJ2-3, with TRBD2 matching over 10 bases. What was sequenced was PBMCs. The clonotype originates from a middle-aged man in good health and CMV-seropositive. The CDR3 DNA reads TGTGCCAGCAGCGTAGCGCTAGCGGGAGACACAGATACGCAGTATTTT. It yields the protein CASSVALAGDTDTQYF.